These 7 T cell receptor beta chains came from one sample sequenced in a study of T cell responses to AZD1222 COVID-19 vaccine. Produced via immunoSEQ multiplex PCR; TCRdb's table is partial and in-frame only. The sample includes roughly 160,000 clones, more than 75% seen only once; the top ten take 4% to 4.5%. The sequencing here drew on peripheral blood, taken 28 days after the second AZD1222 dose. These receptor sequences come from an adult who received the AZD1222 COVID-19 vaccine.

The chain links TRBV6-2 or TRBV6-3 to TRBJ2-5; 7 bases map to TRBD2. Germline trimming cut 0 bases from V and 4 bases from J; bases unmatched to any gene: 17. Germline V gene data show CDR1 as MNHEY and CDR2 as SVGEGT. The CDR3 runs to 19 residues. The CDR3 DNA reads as TGTGCCAGCAGTTACTCGGTGGGACTACGGACCCCAAGGGGAGAGACCCAGTACTTC. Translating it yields CASSYSVGLRTPRGETQYF.

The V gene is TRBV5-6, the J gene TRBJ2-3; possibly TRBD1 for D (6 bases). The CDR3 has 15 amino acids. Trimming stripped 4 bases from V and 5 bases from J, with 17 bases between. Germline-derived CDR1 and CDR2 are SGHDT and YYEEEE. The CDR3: CASSREGRGVDTQYF. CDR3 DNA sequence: TGTGCCAGCAGCCGAGAGGGCAGGGGCGTAGATACGCAGTATTTT.

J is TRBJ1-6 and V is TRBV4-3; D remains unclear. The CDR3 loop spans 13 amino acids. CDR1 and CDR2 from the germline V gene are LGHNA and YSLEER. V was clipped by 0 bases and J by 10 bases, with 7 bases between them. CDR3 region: CASSQETASPLHF. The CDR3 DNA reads TGCGCCAGCAGCCAAGAAACAGCGTCACCCCTCCACTTT.

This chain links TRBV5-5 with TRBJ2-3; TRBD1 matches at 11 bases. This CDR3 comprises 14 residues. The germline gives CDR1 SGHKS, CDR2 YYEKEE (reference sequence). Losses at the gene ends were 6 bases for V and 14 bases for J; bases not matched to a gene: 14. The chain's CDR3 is CASTSLRGTGGPYF. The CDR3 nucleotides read TGTGCCAGCACCTCGCTCAGAGGGACAGGGGGTCCGTATTTT.

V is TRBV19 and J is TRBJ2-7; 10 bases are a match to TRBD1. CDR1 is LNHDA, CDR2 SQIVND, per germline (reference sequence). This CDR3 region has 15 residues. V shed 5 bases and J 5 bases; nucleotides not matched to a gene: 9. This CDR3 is CASSLGQGRFDEQYF. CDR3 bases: TGTGCCAGTAGTCTGGGACAGGGGAGATTCGACGAGCAGTACTTC.

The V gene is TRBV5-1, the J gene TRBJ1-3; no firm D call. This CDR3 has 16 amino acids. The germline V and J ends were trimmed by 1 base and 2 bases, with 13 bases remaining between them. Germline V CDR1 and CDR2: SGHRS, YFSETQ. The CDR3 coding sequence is TGCGCCAGCAGCTTGCTTGGGGTTGGCGCTGGAAACACCATATATTTT. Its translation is CASSLLGVGAGNTIYF.

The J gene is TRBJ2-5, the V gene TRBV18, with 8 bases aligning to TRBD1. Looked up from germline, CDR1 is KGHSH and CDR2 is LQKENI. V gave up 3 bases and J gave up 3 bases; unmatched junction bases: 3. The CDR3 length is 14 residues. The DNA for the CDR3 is TGTGCCAGCTCACCTCTGACAGGGGAAGAGACCCAGTACTTC. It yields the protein CASSPLTGEETQYF.